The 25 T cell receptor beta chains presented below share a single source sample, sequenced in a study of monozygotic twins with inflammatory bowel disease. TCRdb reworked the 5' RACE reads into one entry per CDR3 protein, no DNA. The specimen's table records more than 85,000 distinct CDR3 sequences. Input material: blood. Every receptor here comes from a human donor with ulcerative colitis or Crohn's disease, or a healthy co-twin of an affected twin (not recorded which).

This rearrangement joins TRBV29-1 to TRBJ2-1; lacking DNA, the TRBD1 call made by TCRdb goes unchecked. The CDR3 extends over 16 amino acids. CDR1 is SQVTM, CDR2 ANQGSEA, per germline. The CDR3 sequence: CSVDGDAAGEYNEQFF.

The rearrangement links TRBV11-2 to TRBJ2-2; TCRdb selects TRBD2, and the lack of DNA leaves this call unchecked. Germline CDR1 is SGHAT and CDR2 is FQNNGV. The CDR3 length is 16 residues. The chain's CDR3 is CASSRGGLGNTGELFF.

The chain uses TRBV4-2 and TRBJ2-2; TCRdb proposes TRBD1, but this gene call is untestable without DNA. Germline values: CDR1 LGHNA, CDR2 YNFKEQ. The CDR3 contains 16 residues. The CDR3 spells CASSQEDRGNTGELFF.

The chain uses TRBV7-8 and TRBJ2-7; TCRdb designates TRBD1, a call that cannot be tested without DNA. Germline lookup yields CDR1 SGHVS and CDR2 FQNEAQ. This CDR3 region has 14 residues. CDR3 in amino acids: CASSEHSGFYEQYF.

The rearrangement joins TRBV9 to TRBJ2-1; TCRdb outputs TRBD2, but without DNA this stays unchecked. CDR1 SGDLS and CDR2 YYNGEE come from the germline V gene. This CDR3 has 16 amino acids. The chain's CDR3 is CASSPQVLAPFNEQFF.

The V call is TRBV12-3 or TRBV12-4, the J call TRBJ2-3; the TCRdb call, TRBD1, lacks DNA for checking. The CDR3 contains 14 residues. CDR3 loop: CASSYRQGTDTQYF.

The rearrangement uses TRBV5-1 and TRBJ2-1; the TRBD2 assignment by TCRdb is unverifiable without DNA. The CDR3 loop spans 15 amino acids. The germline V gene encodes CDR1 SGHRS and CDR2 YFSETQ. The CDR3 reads CASSLGAGENNEQFF.

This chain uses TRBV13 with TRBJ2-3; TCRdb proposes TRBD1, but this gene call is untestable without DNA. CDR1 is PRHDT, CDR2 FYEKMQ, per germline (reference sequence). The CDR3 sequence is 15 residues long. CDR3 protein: CASSFHTGPTDTQYF.

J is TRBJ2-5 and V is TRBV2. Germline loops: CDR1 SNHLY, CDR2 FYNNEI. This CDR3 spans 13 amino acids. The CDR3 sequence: CASSVNRRETQYF.

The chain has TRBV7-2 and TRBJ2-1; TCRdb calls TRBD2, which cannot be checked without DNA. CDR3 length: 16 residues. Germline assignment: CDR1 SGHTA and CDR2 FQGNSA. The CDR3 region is CASSPISGRPYNEQFF.

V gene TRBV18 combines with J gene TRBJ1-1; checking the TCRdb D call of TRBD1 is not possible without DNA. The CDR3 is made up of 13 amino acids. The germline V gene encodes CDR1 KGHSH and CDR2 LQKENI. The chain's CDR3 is CASSPGQESEAFF.

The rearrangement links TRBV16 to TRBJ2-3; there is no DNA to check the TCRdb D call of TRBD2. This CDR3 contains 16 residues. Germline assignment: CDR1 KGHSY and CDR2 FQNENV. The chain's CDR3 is CASSQLRGGAIDTQYF.

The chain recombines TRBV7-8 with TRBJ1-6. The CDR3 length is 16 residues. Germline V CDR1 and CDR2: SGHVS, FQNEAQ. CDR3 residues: CASSLTGRVWNSPLHF.

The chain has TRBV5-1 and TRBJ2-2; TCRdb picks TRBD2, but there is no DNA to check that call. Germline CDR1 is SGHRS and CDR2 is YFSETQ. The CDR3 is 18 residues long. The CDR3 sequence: CASSLPDSSGAYTGELFF. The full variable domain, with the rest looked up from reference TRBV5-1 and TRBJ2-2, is KAGVTQTPRYLIKTRGQQVTLSCSPISGHRSVSWYQQTPGQGLQFLFEYFSETQRNKGNFPGRFSGRQFSNSRSEMNVSTLELGDSALYLCASSLPDSSGAYTGELFFGEGSRLTVL.

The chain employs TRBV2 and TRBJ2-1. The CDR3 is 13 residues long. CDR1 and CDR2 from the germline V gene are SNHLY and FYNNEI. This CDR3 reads CASSGSEYNEQFF.

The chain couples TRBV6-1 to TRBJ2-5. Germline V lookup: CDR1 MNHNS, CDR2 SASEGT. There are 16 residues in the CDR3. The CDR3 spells CASTQRPPYLKETQYF.

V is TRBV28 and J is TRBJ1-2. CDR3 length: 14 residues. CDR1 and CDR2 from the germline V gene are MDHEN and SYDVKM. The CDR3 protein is CASSLSGFGYGYTF.

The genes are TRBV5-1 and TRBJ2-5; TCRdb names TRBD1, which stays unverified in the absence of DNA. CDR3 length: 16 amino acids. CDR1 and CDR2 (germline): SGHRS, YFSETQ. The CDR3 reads CASSLLGARGQETQYF.

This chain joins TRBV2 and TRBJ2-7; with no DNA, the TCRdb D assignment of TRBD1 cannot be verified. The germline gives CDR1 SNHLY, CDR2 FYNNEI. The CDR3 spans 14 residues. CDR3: CASSDFAGQDEQYF.

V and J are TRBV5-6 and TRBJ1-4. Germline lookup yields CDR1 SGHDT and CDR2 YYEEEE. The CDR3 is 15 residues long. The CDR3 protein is CASSLSRGWGEKLFF.

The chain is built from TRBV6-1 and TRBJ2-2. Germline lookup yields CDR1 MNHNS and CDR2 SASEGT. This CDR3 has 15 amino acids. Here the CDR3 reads CASRPTDANTGELFF.

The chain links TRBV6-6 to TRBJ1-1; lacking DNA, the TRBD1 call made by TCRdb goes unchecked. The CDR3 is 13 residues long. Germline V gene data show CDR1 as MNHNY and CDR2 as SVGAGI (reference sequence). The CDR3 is CASRPQGAPEAFF.

This CDR3 is CASSYPPVNTEAFF. The chain couples TRBV6-2 or TRBV6-3 to TRBJ1-1. Per germline, CDR1 MNHEY and CDR2 SVGEGT. This CDR3 comprises 14 residues.

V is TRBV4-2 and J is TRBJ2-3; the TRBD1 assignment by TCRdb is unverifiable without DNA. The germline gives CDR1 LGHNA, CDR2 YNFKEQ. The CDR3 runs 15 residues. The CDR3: CASSLPGRSTDTQYF.

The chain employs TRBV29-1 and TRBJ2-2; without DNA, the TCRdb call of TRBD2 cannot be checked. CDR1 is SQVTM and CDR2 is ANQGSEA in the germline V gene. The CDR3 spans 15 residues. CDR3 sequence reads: CSVDPAGGGTGELFF.